This TCR beta chain was documented in a study of T cells in Graves' hyperthyroidism and ophthalmopathy. General study findings and limits: Before onset, ophthalmopathy was predicted by the model a median 6.5 months earlier.

From RNA transcripts, TCR beta CDR3 regions were amplified. During a first-round RT-PCR of the TCR CDR3, the HTBI primer set was used. TCRdb re-derived calls from the multiplex PCR reads in MiXCR, one entry per CDR3 protein. The repertoire includes 450,000 to 600,000 distinct CDR3 sequences, less than 15% of them detected once, and 14% sits in the top ten. This CDR3 is built from 14 residues. Per germline, CDR1 MGHRA and CDR2 YSYEKL. Between the trimmed V and J ends, which lost 0 bases and 8 bases, there was a span of 11 bases. Orbital computed tomography and thyroid ultrasound, together with serum TRAb and thyroxine and clinical symptoms, were used for diagnoses. The PBMCs studied were ones that came from roughly 9.4 ml fresh peripheral blood. This clonotype was counted at least ten times. Antigen: not known.

The sample was blood. This sequence joins TRBV4-1 and TRBJ2-4; D is possibly TRBD2 (6 bases). This TCR derives from a woman in her 40s with Graves' hyperthyroidism. CDR3 bases: TGCGCCAGCAGCCAAGACGGGAGTCGCGACATTCAGTACTTC. Translated: CASSQDGSRDIQYF.